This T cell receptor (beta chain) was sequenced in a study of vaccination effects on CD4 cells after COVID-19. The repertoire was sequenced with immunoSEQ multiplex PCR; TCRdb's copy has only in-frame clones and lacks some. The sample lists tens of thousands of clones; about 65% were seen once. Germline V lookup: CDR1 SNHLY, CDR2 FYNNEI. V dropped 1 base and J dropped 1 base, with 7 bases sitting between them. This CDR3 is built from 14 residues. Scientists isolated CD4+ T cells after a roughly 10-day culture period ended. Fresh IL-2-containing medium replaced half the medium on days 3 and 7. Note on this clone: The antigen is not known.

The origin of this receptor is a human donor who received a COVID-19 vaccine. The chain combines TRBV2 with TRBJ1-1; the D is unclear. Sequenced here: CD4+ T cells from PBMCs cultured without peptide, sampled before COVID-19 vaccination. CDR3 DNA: TGTGCCAGCAGTGAAGAGTCTTCGAACACTGAAGCTTTCTTT. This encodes CASSEESSNTEAFF. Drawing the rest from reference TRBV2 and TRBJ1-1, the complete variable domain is EPEVTQTPSHQVTQMGQEVILRCVPISNHLYFYWYRQILGQKVEFLVSFYNNEISEKSEIFDDQFSVERPDGSNFTLKIRSTKLEDSAMYFCASSEESSNTEAFFGQGTRLTVV.